One and the same sample provided the 21 T cell receptor beta chains below, sequenced in a study of Ad26.COV2.S vaccination and SARS-CoV-2 variants. Only in-frame clones appear in the TCRdb table, and some are missing; sequencing was by immunoSEQ multiplex PCR. Of 300,000 to 350,000 clones listed, roughly 90% were seen once; the top ten hold 4.5% to 5.5%. Specified treatment: some 20 received Ad26.COV2.S at low or high dose, single or two shots; about 5 received placebo; per-sample allocation not given. Sampling took place 63 days after the first vaccine or placebo injection. Sequenced here: peripheral blood, sampled in a trial of Ad26.COV2.S vaccine versus placebo. These receptors originate from a person aged 18 to 59 who received the Ad26.COV2.S COVID-19 vaccine or a placebo.

Points on this clone: The sample contains more than one DNA sequence encoding this CDR3. The J gene is TRBJ2-5, the V gene TRBV27; no clear D. V shed 0 bases and J shed 4 bases, with 3 bases lying between them. This CDR3 has 12 residues. Germline CDR1 MNHEY, CDR2 SMNVEV (reference sequence). CDR3 in amino acids: CASSLSGETQYF. DNA of the CDR3: TGTGCCAGCAGTTTATCGGGAGAGACCCAGTACTTC.

The genes are TRBV11-3 and TRBJ2-1; D is unclear. The ends were cut back, 5 bases at V and 3 bases at J, with 11 bases in the middle. CDR3 length: 14 residues. Germline CDR1 is SGHNT and CDR2 is YENEEA. The CDR3 region has the DNA TGTGCCAGCAGCCGAACGGCAGACTACAATGAGCAGTTCTTC. This gives the protein CASSRTADYNEQFF.

The rearrangement joins TRBV5-1 to TRBJ2-1, with TRBD2 matching 10 bases. The trim removed 4 bases at V and 4 bases at J, leaving 14 bases unmatched. Germline CDR1 reads SGHRS; CDR2 reads YFSETQ. CDR3 length equals 18 residues. Here the CDR3 reads CASSLPGVAGGLYNEQFF. CDR3 DNA sequence: TGCGCCAGCAGCCTTCCCGGGGTAGCGGGGGGCCTTTACAATGAGCAGTTCTTC.

The chain uses TRBV7-9 and TRBJ1-3; D unresolved. The CDR3 sequence is 15 residues long. CDR1 and CDR2 (germline): SEHNR, FQNEAQ (reference sequence). Trimming left V 3 bases short and J 0 bases short, with 9 bases between. The CDR3 region is CASSLRASSGNTIYF. CDR3 sequence (DNA): TGTGCCAGCAGCTTGAGAGCCTCCTCTGGAAACACCATATATTTT.

This sequence joins TRBV6-5 and TRBJ2-1; 7 nucleotides agree with TRBD1. CDR3 length: 14 amino acids. The germline CDR1 and CDR2 sequences are MNHEY and SVGAGI. The junction had 9 bases not matched to a gene; V was cut back by 8 bases and J by 5 bases. The CDR3 loop is CASFTGTVNNEQFF. The CDR3 DNA is TGTGCCAGCTTCACCGGGACAGTTAACAATGAGCAGTTCTTC.

The rearrangement joins TRBV7-2 to TRBJ2-6, with D unresolved. Looked up from germline, CDR1 is SGHTA and CDR2 is FQGNSA. V dropped 6 bases and J dropped 0 bases, with 6 bases sitting between them. This CDR3 comprises 14 residues. This CDR3 is CASSSDSGANVLTF. CDR3 coding DNA: TGTGCCAGCAGTTCTGACTCTGGGGCCAACGTCCTGACTTTC.

The chain has TRBV5-8 and TRBJ2-5; perhaps TRBD2 as D (5 bases). CDR3 length: 14 amino acids. The germline V and J ends were trimmed by 1 base and 5 bases, with 12 bases remaining between them. Germline lookup yields CDR1 SGHTS and CDR2 YDEGEE. DNA of the CDR3: TGTGCCAGCAGCTTGCGAGGGAACTGGGAGACCCAGTACTTC. It encodes CASSLRGNWETQYF.

The CDR3 sequence: CASSQVSGENNEQFF. The CDR3 DNA reads TGCGCCAGCAGCCAAGTTAGCGGGGAAAACAATGAGCAGTTCTTC. The gene calls are TRBV4-1 and TRBJ2-1; 8 bases fit TRBD2. J gave up 5 bases and V 1 base, and 4 bases lay outside the gene matches. There are 15 residues in the CDR3. Germline lookup yields CDR1 MGHRA and CDR2 YSYEKL.

The V call is TRBV25-1, the J call TRBJ1-1; TRBD1 agrees at 9 bases. Germline CDR1 is MGHDK and CDR2 is SYGVNS. The CDR3 covers 14 residues. V lost 6 bases to trimming and J lost 4 bases; unmatched junction nucleotides: 6. CDR3 protein: CASRPQGAGTEAFF. The CDR3 DNA is TGTGCCAGCAGGCCACAGGGGGCTGGCACTGAAGCTTTCTTT.

This clone came up many times. The gene calls are TRBV4-2 and TRBJ2-1; 7 bases map to TRBD1. The junction had 16 bases not matched to a gene; V was cut back by 4 bases and J by 4 bases. Germline V gene lookup returns CDR1 LGHNA and CDR2 YNFKEQ. The CDR3 consists of 18 residues. CDR3 amino acids: CASSPVALGTEAYNEQFF. The CDR3 DNA follows: TGTGCCAGCAGCCCAGTAGCACTGGGGACAGAAGCTTACAATGAGCAGTTCTTC.

The chain joins TRBV18 to TRBJ2-5, with D possibly being TRBD1 (6 bases). CDR1 KGHSH and CDR2 LQKENI come from the germline V gene. With 6 bases removed from V and 1 base from J, the gap between germline ends came to 15 bases. The CDR3 is 15 amino acids. This CDR3 reads CASSHQQGTQETQYF. The CDR3 coding sequence is TGTGCCAGCTCGCATCAACAGGGTACCCAAGAGACCCAGTACTTC.

This clone was counted a single time. CDR3 nucleotide sequence: TGTGCCAGCAGCTTGGACCCCTCCAGCGGGGCCTACGAGCAGTACTTC. It yields the protein CASSLDPSSGAYEQYF. V usage is TRBV5-6 and J usage is TRBJ2-7; 7 nucleotides line up with TRBD2. The ends lost 0 bases at V and 2 bases at J; junction bases unmatched: 8. CDR3 size: 16 residues. The germline V gene encodes CDR1 SGHDT and CDR2 YYEEEE. Combining the CDR3 with reference TRBV5-6 and TRBJ2-7 gives the whole variable domain DAGVTQSPTHLIKTRGQQVTLRCSPKSGHDTVSWYQQALGQGPQFIFQYYEEEERQRGNFPDRFSGHQFPNYSSELNVNALLLGDSALYLCASSLDPSSGAYEQYFGPGTRLTVT.

Concerning this clone: Being one base from a much bigger clone, this may be a read error. Within the sample, other DNA sequences also encode this same CDR3. The chain has TRBV3-1 (or the pseudogene TRBV3-2) and TRBJ2-1, with 11 bases identical to TRBD2. The V gene's germline CDR1 is LGHDT and CDR2 YNNKEL (reference sequence). Trimming removed 4 bases from V and 7 bases from J; junction bases left unmatched: 3. This CDR3 spans 14 amino acids. The chain's CDR3 is CASSLSGGGNEQFF. CDR3 DNA sequence: TGTGCCAGCAGCCTTAGCGGGGGGGGTAATGAGCAGTTCTTC.

Only one count was recorded for this clone. This rearrangement joins TRBV29-1 to TRBJ2-4; D possibly corresponds to TRBD2 (5 bases). V gave up 0 bases and J gave up 3 bases, with 12 bases separating them. The CDR3 contains 15 residues. CDR1 and CDR2 from the germline V gene are SQVTM and ANQGSEA. The CDR3 DNA reads as TGCAGCGTTGAAGATCTTCGAGGAGGCAAAAACATTCAGTACTTC. Its protein product is CSVEDLRGGKNIQYF. The full variable domain, its missing parts supplied by reference TRBV29-1 and TRBJ2-4, is SAVISQKPSRDICQRGTSLTIQCQVDSQVTMMFWYRQQPGQSLTLIATANQGSEATYESGFVIDKFPISRPNLTFSTLTVSNMSPEDSSIYLCSVEDLRGGKNIQYFGAGTRLSVL.

The chain employs TRBV6-2 or TRBV6-3 and TRBJ2-1, with a weak D call TRBD2 (6 bases). The V gene lost 4 bases and the J gene lost 10 bases, with 11 bases spanning the gap. The CDR3 contains 12 residues. From germline, CDR1 is MNHEY and CDR2 SVGEGT. The DNA of the CDR3 is TGTGCCAGCAGTTGGTGGGCGGGAGAGCAGTTCTTC. This codes for CASSWWAGEQFF.

The rearrangement links TRBV11-3 to TRBJ2-1, with 7 bases matching TRBD2. The length of the CDR3 is 16 residues. The V and J ends lost 4 bases and 0 bases, in that order; junction bases with no gene match: 6. CDR1 SGHNT and CDR2 YENEEA come from the germline V gene. The CDR3 spells CASSWGGRASYNEQFF. CDR3 coding DNA: TGTGCCAGCAGCTGGGGGGGGAGGGCCTCCTACAATGAGCAGTTCTTC.

This chain connects TRBV7-9 to TRBJ2-3; TRBD2 matches at 7 bases. This CDR3 has 15 residues. CDR1 is SEHNR, CDR2 FQNEAQ, per germline (reference sequence). The junction had 5 bases not matched to a gene; V was cut back by 1 base and J by 4 bases. CDR3 coding DNA: TGTGCCAGCAGCTTAGACGGCGGGAGCTCAGATACGCAGTATTTT. The encoded protein is CASSLDGGSSDTQYF.

This chain uses TRBV19 with TRBJ2-7; TRBD1 matches at 11 bases. The CDR3 is made up of 16 amino acids. The V segment lost 3 bases and the J segment 0 bases; nucleotides outside the gene matches: 4. Germline lookup yields CDR1 LNHDA and CDR2 SQIVND (reference sequence). This chain's CDR3 is CASSISGTGGSYEQYF. The CDR3 nucleotides are TGTGCCAGTAGTATCTCCGGGACAGGGGGCTCCTACGAGCAGTACTTC. The complete variable domain, with remaining parts taken from reference TRBV19 and TRBJ2-7, reads DGGITQSPKYLFRKEGQNVTLSCEQNLNHDAMYWYRQDPGQGLRLIYYSQIVNDFQKGDIAEGYSVSREKKESFPLTVTSAQKNPTAFYLCASSISGTGGSYEQYFGPGTRLTVT.

The V call is TRBV4-1, the J call TRBJ1-4, with D unclear. V gave up 1 base and J gave up 8 bases, with 8 bases separating them. CDR1 is MGHRA and CDR2 is YSYEKL in the germline V gene. The CDR3 has 13 amino acids. The CDR3 sequence: CASSQVLGEKLFF. Here the CDR3 DNA reads TGCGCCAGCAGCCAAGTCCTGGGAGAAAAACTGTTTTTT.

This chain joins TRBV11-2 and TRBJ1-2; D is ambiguous. V shed 2 bases and J shed 3 bases, with 16 bases lying between them. CDR3 length: 16 residues. Germline lookup yields CDR1 SGHAT and CDR2 FQNNGV. The CDR3 DNA reads as TGTGCCAGCAGCTTAAAAGCGCGGATCGGGGACTATGGCTACACCTTC. Its translation is CASSLKARIGDYGYTF.

The rearrangement uses TRBV28 and TRBJ1-1; D may be TRBD1 (5 bases). CDR3 length equals 14 residues. Trimming took 2 bases from V and 4 from J, leaving 11 bases between them. The germline CDR1 and CDR2 sequences are MDHEN and SYDVKM. CDR3 nucleotides: TGTGCCAGCAGTTTAACATCAAGGGGCACTGAAGCTTTCTTT. This encodes CASSLTSRGTEAFF.